The 27 T cell receptor beta chains below were found in one sample sequenced in a study of T cell clones after liver transplantation. Produced via immunoSEQ multiplex PCR; TCRdb's table is partial and in-frame only. The sample records roughly 70,000 clones, 75% to 90% being singletons. This sample comprised CD4+ T cells from blood, obtained before liver transplant. All receptors derive from a human donor who received a liver transplant.

The rearrangement uses TRBV7-2 and TRBJ1-5; tentatively, D is TRBD1 (5 bases). Trimming took off 3 bases at V and 3 bases at J, with 15 bases between the two ends. This CDR3 spans 16 amino acids. The V gene's germline CDR1 is SGHTA and CDR2 FQGNSA. The CDR3 bases are TGTGCCAGCAGCTTTTCTTCAGGGTTTAACAATCAGCCCCAGCATTTT. As protein: CASSFSSGFNNQPQHF.

This chain uses TRBV6-1 with TRBJ2-7; D remains ambiguous. The CDR3 is 14 amino acids. Germline lookup yields CDR1 MNHNS and CDR2 SASEGT. Deletions cut 8 bases from V and 5 bases from J, with 19 bases between. The CDR3 loop reads CASSPRAGRDEQYF. CDR3 sequence (DNA): TGTGCCAGCTCCCCCCGGGCAGGAAGGGACGAGCAGTACTTC.

This clone was picked up one time. V gene TRBV28 combines with J gene TRBJ2-6; 9 nucleotides align to TRBD1. Germline CDR1 MDHEN, CDR2 SYDVKM. The CDR3 totals 18 residues. J lost 2 bases, V lost 5 bases, and 10 bases had no gene match. The CDR3 sequence is CASSITGTGRTGANVLTF. As DNA, the CDR3 is TGTGCCAGCAGTATCACCGGGACAGGGAGGACTGGGGCCAACGTCCTGACTTTC.

The CDR3 here is CASSPFQNSYEQYF. In DNA form, the CDR3 reads TGTGCCAGCTCACCATTCCAGAATTCCTACGAGCAGTACTTC. This chain joins TRBV18 and TRBJ2-7; no definite D call. Trimming pared 2 bases from V and 1 base from J, leaving 9 bases between. There are 14 residues in the CDR3. CDR1 is KGHSH and CDR2 is LQKENI in the germline V gene. The entire variable domain, with the rest obtained from reference TRBV18 and TRBJ2-7, is as follows: NAGVMQNPRHLVRRRGQEARLRCSPMKGHSHVYWYRQLPEEGLKFMVYLQKENIIDESGMPKERFSAEFPKEGPSILRIQQVVRGDSAAYFCASSPFQNSYEQYFGPGTRLTVT.

The V call is TRBV7-9, the J call TRBJ1-2; no definite D call. Trimming took 2 bases from V and 5 from J, leaving 9 bases between them. CDR1 SEHNR and CDR2 FQNEAQ come from the germline V gene (reference sequence). The CDR3 length is 13 residues. The CDR3 spells CASSLRPGYGYTF. The CDR3 DNA follows: TGTGCCAGCAGCTTACGTCCGGGATATGGCTACACCTTC.

This sequence joins TRBV14 and TRBJ1-3, with 9 bases lining up with TRBD1. Losses at the gene ends were 1 base for V and 3 bases for J; bases not matched to a gene: 7. The CDR3 spans 17 residues. Germline V CDR1 and CDR2: SGHDN, FVKESK. This CDR3 reads CASSQGGQGSFGNTIYF. Written as DNA, the CDR3 is TGTGCCAGCAGCCAAGGGGGACAGGGATCGTTTGGAAACACCATATATTTT.

This chain uses TRBV7-2 with TRBJ1-2; D gene unclear. Germline V gene data show CDR1 as SGHTA and CDR2 as FQGNSA. This CDR3 spans 15 amino acids. V dropped 4 bases and J dropped 0 bases, with 12 bases sitting between them. This CDR3 is CASSSYLIPNYGYTF. The CDR3 region has the DNA TGTGCCAGCAGCTCGTATCTTATACCTAACTATGGCTACACCTTC.

The rearrangement links TRBV11-2 to TRBJ1-2; 11 positions match TRBD1. The V gene end was trimmed by 2 bases and the J gene end by 5 bases; junction bases not matched to a gene: 7. The germline CDR1 and CDR2 sequences are SGHAT and FQNNGV. There are 16 residues in the CDR3. CDR3 sequence: CASSLPLGQGVYGYTF. The CDR3 bases are TGTGCCAGCAGCTTACCGCTGGGACAGGGGGTTTATGGCTACACCTTC. The whole variable domain, remainder taken from reference TRBV11-2 and TRBJ1-2, is EAGVAQSPRYKIIEKRQSVAFWCNPISGHATLYWYQQILGQGPKLLIQFQNNGVVDDSQLPKDRFSAERLKGVDSTLKIQPAKLEDSAVYLCASSLPLGQGVYGYTFGSGTRLTVV.

The chain carries TRBV27 and TRBJ1-4; possible D gene TRBD1, 6 bases. CDR1 and CDR2 (germline): MNHEY, SMNVEV (reference sequence). CDR3 length: 20 residues. V was clipped by 1 base and J by 8 bases, with 29 bases between them. The chain's CDR3 is CASSLFAKSGTGGGGEKLFF. The DNA for the CDR3 is TGTGCCAGCAGTTTATTTGCTAAATCCGGGACCGGGGGCGGGGGGGAAAAACTGTTTTTT.

The chain recombines TRBV6-5 with TRBJ2-3, with 8 bases identical to TRBD1. Germline V CDR1 and CDR2: MNHEY, SVGAGI. V dropped 6 bases and J dropped 4; count of bases not matched to a gene: 9. The CDR3 sequence is 15 residues long. The CDR3 bases are TGTGCCAGCAGGCCTCAGGGGGCTCTGGCAGATACGCAGTATTTT. This codes for CASRPQGALADTQYF.

The chain employs TRBV4-3 and TRBJ1-1, with D unclear. V was trimmed by 0 bases and J by 1 base, leaving 9 bases between them. This CDR3 spans 15 amino acids. Germline V gene lookup returns CDR1 LGHNA and CDR2 YSLEER. CDR3 amino acids: CASSQDSGGNTEAFF. The CDR3 DNA follows: TGCGCCAGCAGCCAAGATAGTGGAGGGAACACTGAAGCTTTCTTT.

J is TRBJ2-7 and V is TRBV28, with TRBD1 identical over 7 bases. From germline, CDR1 is MDHEN and CDR2 SYDVKM. Unmatched junction bases numbered 13, after V lost 3 bases and J lost 2 bases. The CDR3 has 17 amino acids. The CDR3: CASSFIQDRLSPYEQYF. In nucleotides, the CDR3 is TGTGCCAGCAGTTTTATCCAGGACAGGTTAAGTCCCTACGAGCAGTACTTC.

The chain is built from TRBV7-2 and TRBJ1-2; no reliable D call. The CDR3 consists of 14 residues. Germline V gene lookup returns CDR1 SGHTA and CDR2 FQGNSA. Trimming took 1 base from V and 4 from J, leaving 10 bases between them. The CDR3 sequence: CASSLEVRSYGYTF. CDR3 bases: TGTGCCAGCAGCTTAGAGGTCAGGAGCTATGGCTACACCTTC. Combining the CDR3 with reference TRBV7-2 and TRBJ1-2 gives the whole variable domain GAGVSQSPSNKVTEKGKDVELRCDPISGHTALYWYRQSLGQGLEFLIYFQGNSAPDKSGLPSDRFSAERTGGSVSTLTIQRTQQEDSAVYLCASSLEVRSYGYTFGSGTRLTVV.

The chain links TRBV29-1 to TRBJ2-3; D perhaps matches TRBD1 (5 bases). This CDR3 has 14 residues. The germline CDR1 and CDR2 sequences are SQVTM and ANQGSEA. V lost 7 bases and J lost 2, with 16 bases in between. CDR3 sequence: CSAPMTAVTDTQYF. CDR3 coding DNA: TGCAGCGCTCCGATGACAGCAGTCACAGATACGCAGTATTTT.

The chain has TRBV9 and TRBJ2-3, with 11 bases matching TRBD2. V lost 0 bases to trimming and J lost 2 bases; unmatched junction nucleotides: 2. Germline loops: CDR1 SGDLS, CDR2 YYNGEE. The CDR3 loop spans 16 amino acids. The CDR3 sequence is CASSVGLAGYTDTQYF. The CDR3 nucleotides read TGTGCCAGCAGCGTAGGACTAGCGGGGTACACAGATACGCAGTATTTT.

J is TRBJ2-7 and V is TRBV28; 11 bases align to TRBD2. Germline V gene sequence: CDR1 MDHEN, CDR2 SYDVKM. J gave up 5 bases and V 7 bases, and 4 bases lay outside the gene matches. This CDR3 comprises 13 residues. CDR3 loop: CASMTSGINEQYF. The DNA for the CDR3 is TGTGCCAGCATGACTAGCGGGATAAACGAGCAGTACTTC.

The chain has TRBV5-1 and TRBJ1-4; the D is unclear. Germline V CDR1 and CDR2: SGHRS, YFSETQ. This CDR3 is 12 amino acids long. V lost 5 bases, J lost 8 bases, and 10 bases lay in between. CDR3 bases: TGCGCCAGCAGAAAAAGTCACGAAAAACTGTTTTTT. It encodes CASRKSHEKLFF.

The chain recombines TRBV2 with TRBJ1-5; D not resolved. V dropped 8 bases and J dropped 0 bases, with 11 bases sitting between them. The germline CDR1 and CDR2 sequences are SNHLY and FYNNEI. This CDR3 spans 14 amino acids. The CDR3 coding sequence is TGTGCCAGCGGCGGACGTGATAGCAATCAGCCCCAGCATTTT. It specifies CASGGRDSNQPQHF.

This clone showed up just once. Here the CDR3 DNA reads TGTGCCACCAGCAGAGATCGGGGACAGGGGAATCAGCCCCAGCATTTT. As protein: CATSRDRGQGNQPQHF. The gene calls are TRBV15 and TRBJ1-5, with 10 bases that match TRBD1. The CDR3 length is 16 residues. Germline V gene data show CDR1 as LNHNV and CDR2 as YYDKDF (reference sequence). Unmatched junction bases numbered 3, after V lost 0 bases and J lost 4 bases.

The rearrangement links TRBV6-1 to TRBJ2-1; 14 bases map to TRBD2. Trimming took 3 bases from V and 12 from J; bases not matched to a gene: 10. Germline V lookup: CDR1 MNHNS, CDR2 SASEGT. CDR3 length equals 16 residues. This CDR3 reads CASSDLTSGRAMVQFF. CDR3 bases: TGTGCCAGCAGTGATTTGACTAGCGGGAGGGCCATGGTGCAGTTCTTC.

The chain has TRBV29-1 and TRBJ2-2; 7 bases match TRBD1. This CDR3 has 16 amino acids. The trim removed 7 bases at V and 0 bases at J, leaving 11 bases unmatched. CDR1 SQVTM and CDR2 ANQGSEA come from the germline V gene. The CDR3 spells CSAGQVIAPNTGELFF. DNA for the CDR3: TGCAGCGCCGGACAGGTTATCGCTCCGAACACCGGGGAGCTGTTTTTT.

The chain couples TRBV28 to TRBJ1-1; possibly TRBD1 for D (6 bases). The CDR3 has 15 amino acids. Germline V gene sequence: CDR1 MDHEN, CDR2 SYDVKM. Trimming shortened V by 5 bases and J by 11 bases, and 24 bases separated the two germline ends. The CDR3 nucleotides are TGTGCCAGCAGTAGGGGGGGAGAGCGGACCAGGGTCGCTTTCTTT. Protein product: CASSRGGERTRVAFF.

The chain employs TRBV29-1 and TRBJ2-5; TRBD2 is a possible D gene (6 bases). V lost 7 bases and J lost 0, with 18 bases in between. The germline V gene encodes CDR1 SQVTM and CDR2 ANQGSEA. The CDR3 covers 15 residues. As DNA, the CDR3 is TGCAGCGCATCGCGGGGAGCCAGGTACCAAGAGACCCAGTACTTC. It is translated as CSASRGARYQETQYF.

The V and J genes are TRBV11-2 and TRBJ1-1; D is uncertain. The V end was cut by 1 base, the J end by 3 bases, with 9 bases between. The CDR3 is made up of 14 amino acids. The germline V gene has CDR1 SGHAT and CDR2 FQNNGV. DNA of the CDR3: TGTGCCAGCAGCTTAGGATTCGGATACACTGAAGCTTTCTTT. Encoded protein: CASSLGFGYTEAFF.

This clone was detected a few times. Other DNA sequences in this specimen translate into the identical CDR3. The rearrangement joins TRBV18 to TRBJ2-7; 7 nucleotides agree with TRBD1. The germline V gene has CDR1 KGHSH and CDR2 LQKENI. This CDR3 region has 14 residues. V lost 3 bases and J lost 2; bases outside the gene matches: 4. CDR3 DNA: TGTGCCAGCTCACCTCGACAGGGCACCTACGAGCAGTACTTC. This sequence encodes CASSPRQGTYEQYF.

The chain uses TRBV9 and TRBJ2-1, with 11 bases identical to TRBD2. The CDR3 contains 16 residues. The germline V gene encodes CDR1 SGDLS and CDR2 YYNGEE. V was pared by 2 bases and J by 5 bases, with 6 bases of the junction left unmatched. This CDR3 reads CASSVSGGGVNNEQFF. CDR3 nucleotides: TGTGCCAGCAGCGTTAGCGGGGGGGGCGTAAACAATGAGCAGTTCTTC.

The chain recombines TRBV15 with TRBJ1-1; D gene unclear. This CDR3 is built from 15 residues. V lost 0 bases and J lost 4, with 12 bases in between. Germline values: CDR1 LNHNV, CDR2 YYDKDF (reference sequence). CDR3 bases: TGTGCCACCAGCAGAGATGTCTCGAGGGTCACTGAAGCTTTCTTT. It yields the protein CATSRDVSRVTEAFF.